A single sample gave rise to the 13 T cell receptor beta chains below, sequenced in a study of blood T cell repertoires in COVID-19. The protocol was immunoSEQ multiplex PCR, while the TCRdb copy is restricted to in-frame clones and leaves out a portion. The sample shows a few hundred thousand clones, roughly four fifths of them seen only once. Sequencing was carried out using peripheral blood. These receptor sequences come from a woman younger than 35 with acute or convalescent COVID-19.

In DNA form, the CDR3 reads TGCGCCAGCAGCCAAGATTGGGGGCCAGGGGGCTGGGAGCAGTACTTC. The encoded protein is CASSQDWGPGGWEQYF. The chain uses TRBV4-1 and TRBJ2-7; 8 bases map to TRBD1. Trimming removed 0 bases from V and 7 bases from J; junction bases left unmatched: 11. The CDR3 has 16 residues. Germline CDR1 and CDR2: MGHRA and YSYEKL.

The chain recombines TRBV28 with TRBJ1-1; TRBD1 agrees at 9 bases. The V and J ends lost 7 bases and 7 bases, in that order; junction bases with no gene match: 10. CDR1 and CDR2 from the germline V gene are MDHEN and SYDVKM. There are 14 residues in the CDR3. The chain's CDR3 is CASTRGQGYNEAFF. In nucleotides, the CDR3 is TGTGCCAGCACCCGGGGACAGGGATATAATGAAGCTTTCTTT.

The rearrangement joins TRBV27 to TRBJ2-1; 12 nucleotides match TRBD2. Germline CDR1 is MNHEY and CDR2 is SMNVEV (reference sequence). The CDR3 is made up of 14 amino acids. With 4 bases clipped from V and 13 bases from J, the junction kept 8 bases outside the gene matches. Here the CDR3 DNA reads TGTGCCAGCAGTTATACGACTAGCGGGAGATTACAGTTCTTC. This sequence encodes CASSYTTSGRLQFF.

The chain links TRBV30 to TRBJ1-1, with 8 bases matching TRBD1. The V segment lost 2 bases and the J segment 3 bases; nucleotides outside the gene matches: 2. The CDR3 loop spans 13 amino acids. In germline, CDR1 is GTSNPN, CDR2 SVGIG (reference sequence). In DNA form, the CDR3 reads TGTGCCTGGAGTACAGGGGGAGACACTGAAGCTTTCTTT. It translates to CAWSTGGDTEAFF.

This clone was seen more than once but under ten times. The V gene is TRBV6-6, the J gene TRBJ2-7; 10 bases agree with TRBD2. Per germline, CDR1 MNHNY and CDR2 SVGAGI (reference sequence). The CDR3 has 13 amino acids. Unmatched junction bases numbered 0, after V lost 2 bases and J lost 5 bases. The CDR3 DNA reads as TGTGCCAGCAGTTACGGACTAGCGGACGAGCAGTACTTC. This gives the protein CASSYGLADEQYF.

A few counts support this clone. The J gene is TRBJ1-6, the V gene TRBV5-1; weak D call: TRBD1 (6 bases). This CDR3 has 14 amino acids. V lost 4 bases and J lost 8, with 13 bases in between. In germline, CDR1 is SGHRS, CDR2 YFSETQ. The CDR3 region has the DNA TGCGCCAGCAGCCTTACAGGGCCCGATTCACCCCTCCACTTT. Amino acid sequence: CASSLTGPDSPLHF.

The V gene is TRBV30, the J gene TRBJ1-2, with unresolved D. CDR3 length: 12 amino acids. CDR1 and CDR2 from the germline V gene are GTSNPN and SVGIG (reference sequence). The germline V and J ends were trimmed by 0 bases and 13 bases, with 15 bases remaining between them. In nucleotides, the CDR3 is TGTGCCTGGAGTGTCATCGGGTTGGATTGCACCTTC. This gives the protein CAWSVIGLDCTF. Full variable domain (rest looked up from reference TRBV30 and TRBJ1-2): SQTIHQWPATLVQPVGSPLSLECTVEGTSNPNLYWYRQAAGRGLQLLFYSVGIGQISSEVPQNLSASRPQDRQFILSSKKLLLSDSGFYLCAWSVIGLDCTFGSGTRLTVV.

V usage is TRBV5-1 and J usage is TRBJ2-7, with TRBD1 matching over 8 bases. The germline V gene encodes CDR1 SGHRS and CDR2 YFSETQ. J gave up 1 base and V 4 bases, and 7 bases lay outside the gene matches. This CDR3 region has 15 residues. Here the CDR3 reads CASSVQGGLSYEQYF. CDR3 coding DNA: TGCGCCAGCAGCGTACAGGGGGGCCTATCCTACGAGCAGTACTTC.

The chain combines TRBV5-6 with TRBJ2-1, with TRBD1 matching over 9 bases. This CDR3 region has 14 residues. The germline CDR1 and CDR2 sequences are SGHDT and YYEEEE. Trimming cost V 2 bases and J 4 bases; bases outside gene matches: 1. The chain's CDR3 is CASSLQGAYNEQFF. The CDR3 DNA is TGTGCCAGCAGCTTACAGGGGGCTTACAATGAGCAGTTCTTC. Looking up the rest from reference TRBV5-6 and TRBJ2-1 gives the full variable domain: DAGVTQSPTHLIKTRGQQVTLRCSPKSGHDTVSWYQQALGQGPQFIFQYYEEEERQRGNFPDRFSGHQFPNYSSELNVNALLLGDSALYLCASSLQGAYNEQFFGPGTRLTVL.

The chain carries TRBV19 and TRBJ1-6; maybe TRBD1 (6 bases). Per the germline V gene, CDR1 is LNHDA and CDR2 is SQIVND (reference sequence). The CDR3 consists of 13 residues. Trimming stripped 11 bases from V and 8 bases from J, with 16 bases between. The CDR3 is CASKGQGYSPLHF. The CDR3 DNA sequence: TGTGCCTCAAAAGGGCAGGGGTATTCACCCCTCCACTTT.

This clone has a single count. V and J are TRBV11-3 and TRBJ2-1, with 10 nucleotides matching TRBD1. Germline V CDR1 and CDR2: SGHNT, YENEEA. J was trimmed by 6 bases and V by 5 bases; bases with no gene match: 1. The length of the CDR3 is 13 residues. The CDR3 region is CASSRDRGNEQFF. DNA of the CDR3: TGTGCCAGCAGCCGGGACAGGGGCAATGAGCAGTTCTTC.

In this sample, this clone turned up many times. This chain links TRBV5-1 with TRBJ2-7, with a weak D call TRBD2 (5 bases). Trimming took off 5 bases at V and 0 bases at J, with 12 bases between the two ends. The CDR3 length is 14 residues. Germline-derived CDR1 and CDR2 are SGHRS and YFSETQ. CDR3: CASRPDWLSYEQYF. CDR3 nucleotide sequence: TGCGCCAGCAGACCGGACTGGCTCTCCTACGAGCAGTACTTC.

This clone has just a few counts. CDR3 protein: CASSWGQPNTEAFF. CDR3 nucleotide sequence: TGTGCCAGCAGCTGGGGACAGCCCAACACTGAAGCTTTCTTT. The rearrangement joins TRBV5-6 to TRBJ1-1; 7 bases agree with TRBD1. The germline V gene has CDR1 SGHDT and CDR2 YYEEEE. V lost 3 bases and J lost 2; bases outside the gene matches: 4. The CDR3 runs 14 residues.